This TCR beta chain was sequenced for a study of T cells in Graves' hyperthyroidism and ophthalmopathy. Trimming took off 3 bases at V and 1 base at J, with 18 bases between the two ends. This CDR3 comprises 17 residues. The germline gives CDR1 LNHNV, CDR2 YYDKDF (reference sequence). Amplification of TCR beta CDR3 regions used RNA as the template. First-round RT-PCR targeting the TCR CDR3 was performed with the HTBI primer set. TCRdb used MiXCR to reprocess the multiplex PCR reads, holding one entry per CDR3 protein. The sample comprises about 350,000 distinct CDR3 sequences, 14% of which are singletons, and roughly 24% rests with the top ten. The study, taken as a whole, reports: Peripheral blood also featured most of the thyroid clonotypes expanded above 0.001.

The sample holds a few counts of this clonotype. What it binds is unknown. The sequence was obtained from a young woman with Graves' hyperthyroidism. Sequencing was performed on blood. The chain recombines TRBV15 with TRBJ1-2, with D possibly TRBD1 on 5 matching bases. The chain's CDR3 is CATSSPPGFPLNYGYTF. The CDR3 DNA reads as TGTGCCACCAGCAGCCCCCCAGGGTTTCCACTTAACTATGGCTACACCTTC.